This is a list of T cell receptor beta chains from one sample in a study of control samples from healthy donors and cancer patients. Data came from immunoSEQ multiplex PCR; TCRdb stores just in-frame clones and leaves some out. This table has more than 65,000 clones, roughly 82% appearing once. The sequencing sample was made of blood. Receptor source: a man in his fifties or sixties in good health. The CDR3 runs from the conserved cysteine through the conserved F or W. Fields, in order: clone size, J gene, V gene, D gene, CDR3 length, CDR3 protein, CDR3 DNA. D genes are given only for firm matches. Rows may omit the clone size; those that give it use once, few, many or a size class.

>.|TRBJ2-7|TRBV19|.|16
CASSRSRDGTSYEQYF
TGTGCCAGTAGCCGCTCCCGGGACGGGACGTCCTACGAGCAGTACTTC
>.|TRBJ1-1|TRBV4-3|TRBD1|16
CASSQGGDRGLAEAFF
TGCGCCAGCAGCCAAGGGGGGGACAGGGGATTGGCTGAAGCTTTCTTT
>.|TRBJ2-1|TRBV5-4|.|14
CASSSGTSINEQFF
TGTGCCAGCAGCTCTGGGACTTCAATCAATGAGCAGTTCTTC
>.|TRBJ2-7|TRBV4-2|.|15
CASSHDGTSSYEQYF
TGTGCCAGCAGCCATGATGGGACATCCTCCTACGAGCAGTACTTC
>.|TRBJ1-3|TRBV11-3|.|15
CASSARGVSGNTIYF
TGTGCCAGCAGCGCCAGGGGCGTCTCTGGAAACACCATATATTTT
>.|TRBJ2-2|TRBV7-9|.|12
CASSLDTGELFF
TGTGCCAGCAGCCTTGACACCGGGGAGCTGTTTTTT
>.|TRBJ2-1|TRBV28|TRBD2|14
CASSKREGAQEQFF
TGTGCCAGCAGCAAGCGGGAGGGGGCCCAGGAGCAGTTCTTC
>.|TRBJ2-3|TRBV5-4|TRBD2|16
CASSLVAGGSTDTQYF
TGTGCCAGCAGCTTGGTGGCGGGAGGGAGCACAGATACGCAGTATTTT
>.|TRBJ2-7|TRBV25-1|.|13
CASSDGSTYEQYF
TGTGCCAGCAGTGACGGTAGCACCTACGAGCAGTACTTC
>.|TRBJ2-7|TRBV11-2|.|11
CASSQPYEQYF
TGTGCCAGCAGCCAGCCCTACGAGCAGTACTTC
>.|TRBJ1-1|TRBV5-1|TRBD1|14
CASSMDRGNTEAFF
TGCGCCAGCAGTATGGACAGGGGTAACACTGAAGCTTTCTTT
>.|TRBJ2-5|TRBV11-2|.|14
CASSFSQARETQYF
TGTGCCAGCAGCTTTAGCCAGGCACGCGAGACCCAGTACTTC
>.|TRBJ2-3|TRBV5-4|.|15
CASSYLSGSTDTQYF
TGTGCCAGCAGCTATCTGAGCGGGAGCACAGATACGCAGTATTTT
>.|TRBJ2-7|TRBV2|.|15
CASRRQRSSTYEQYF
TGTGCCAGCAGGAGACAGCGTTCGTCAACCTACGAGCAGTACTTC
>.|TRBJ2-1|TRBV9|TRBD2|15
CASSKTSGSYNEQFF
TGTGCCAGCAGCAAGACTAGCGGCTCCTACAATGAGCAGTTCTTC
>.|TRBJ2-4|TRBV5-1|.|14
CASSSQGGKNIQYF
TGCGCCAGCAGTTCACAGGGTGGCAAAAACATTCAGTACTTC
>.|TRBJ1-3|TRBV11-3|.|12
CASSLGLNTIYF
TGTGCCAGCAGCTTAGGCTTGAACACCATATATTTT
>.|TRBJ2-3|TRBV7-9|TRBD2|17
CASSPYWTSAGTDTQYF
TGTGCCAGCAGCCCCTACTGGACTAGCGCTGGCACAGATACGCAGTATTTT
>.|TRBJ2-3|TRBV2|.|19
CASSQAWSSVVASTDTQYF
TGTGCCAGCAGCCAGGCGTGGAGTAGCGTAGTCGCTAGCACAGATACGCAGTATTTT
>.|TRBJ2-3|TRBV11-2|.|15
CASSSLGTATDTQYF
TGTGCCAGCAGCTCACTCGGGACGGCCACAGATACGCAGTATTTT
>.|TRBJ1-5|TRBV5-6|.|16
CASSLAGQIFNQPQHF
TGTGCCAGCAGCTTGGCAGGACAGATTTTCAATCAGCCCCAGCATTTT
>.|TRBJ1-2|TRBV11-2|.|11
CASRARGGYTF
TGTGCCAGCAGGGCCAGGGGTGGCTACACCTTC
>once|TRBJ2-5|TRBV5-1|TRBD1|16
CASSLVQGPPQETQYF
TGCGCCAGCAGCTTGGTACAGGGGCCTCCCCAAGAGACCCAGTACTTC
>.|TRBJ2-1|TRBV6-5|.|16
CASSSLGAGSYNEQFF
TGTGCCAGCAGTTCCTTGGGGGCCGGCTCCTACAATGAGCAGTTCTTC
>.|TRBJ1-1|TRBV19|.|13
CASSKTGWTEAFF
TGTGCCAGTAGTAAGACGGGTTGGACTGAAGCTTTCTTT
>once|TRBJ2-7|TRBV7-2|.|13
CASSLNTRHEQYF
TGTGCCAGCAGCTTAAATACGCGGCACGAGCAGTACTTC
>.|TRBJ2-7|TRBV6-5|TRBD1|14
CASSRDRDYYEQYF
TGTGCCAGCAGCCGGGACAGGGACTATTACGAGCAGTACTTC
>.|TRBJ2-3|TRBV7-3|TRBD2|16
CASSPSTSGSADTQYF
TGTGCCAGCAGCCCATCGACTAGCGGGAGTGCAGATACGCAGTATTTT
>.|TRBJ2-4|TRBV9|TRBD1|14
CASSPGQGANIQYF
TGTGCCAGCAGCCCCGGACAGGGGGCGAACATTCAGTACTTC
>once|TRBJ1-4|TRBV30|TRBD1|12
CALDRANEKLFF
TGTGCCCTAGACAGGGCCAATGAAAAACTGTTTTTT
>.|TRBJ1-4|TRBV30|.|15
CAWSTGQGQNEKLFF
TGTGCCTGGAGTACGGGGCAGGGGCAAAATGAAAAACTGTTTTTT
>.|TRBJ1-5|TRBV18|TRBD1|19
CASSPLRPGQGASNQPQHF
TGTGCCAGCTCACCCCTTCGTCCGGGACAGGGGGCGAGCAATCAGCCCCAGCATTTT
>many|TRBJ2-7|TRBV10-3|.|16
CAISETPTGQNYEQYF
TGTGCCATCAGTGAGACCCCTACAGGGCAGAACTACGAGCAGTACTTC
>.|TRBJ2-2|TRBV19|.|15
CASSIRGSGTGELFF
TGTGCCAGTAGTATCAGGGGTTCGGGCACCGGGGAGCTGTTTTTT
>.|TRBJ2-7|TRBV5-1|TRBD2|15
CASSRTSGSYYEQYF
TGCGCCAGCAGCAGAACTAGCGGGAGTTATTACGAGCAGTACTTC
>.|TRBJ1-2|TRBV14|.|15
CASSQVGGEIYGYTF
TGTGCCAGCAGCCAAGTGGGCGGTGAGATCTATGGCTACACCTTC
>.|TRBJ2-1|TRBV23-1|.|16
CASSLADPNVYNEQFF
TGCGCCAGCAGTCTCGCGGACCCTAACGTCTACAATGAGCAGTTCTTC
>once|TRBJ2-7|TRBV9|TRBD2|15
CASSVEAGGIYEQYF
TGTGCCAGCAGCGTAGAGGCGGGAGGGATCTACGAGCAGTACTTC
>.|TRBJ2-2|TRBV12-3/TRBV12-4|TRBD1|12
CAGQGNTGELFF
TGTGCCGGACAGGGGAACACCGGGGAGCTGTTTTTT
>.|TRBJ1-1|TRBV7-8|.|17
CASSQWAGNERNTEAFF
TGTGCCAGCAGCCAATGGGCAGGGAATGAGCGGAACACTGAAGCTTTCTTT
>few|TRBJ1-3|TRBV7-2|.|14
CASSLGAVGNTIYF
TGTGCCAGCAGCCTCGGTGCAGTTGGAAACACCATATATTTT
>.|TRBJ2-5|TRBV27|TRBD2|17
CASSSGREGGFVKTQYF
TGTGCCAGCAGTTCTGGGCGGGAGGGCGGCTTTGTAAAGACCCAGTACTTC
>.|TRBJ1-3|TRBV7-8|.|16
CASSTHRVLGRNTIYF
TGTGCCAGCAGCACCCATCGGGTCTTGGGCCGGAACACCATATATTTT
>.|TRBJ2-5|TRBV25-1|.|14
CASSVTSVQSIQYF
TGTGCCAGCAGTGTGACGAGCGTTCAAAGTATCCAGTACTTC